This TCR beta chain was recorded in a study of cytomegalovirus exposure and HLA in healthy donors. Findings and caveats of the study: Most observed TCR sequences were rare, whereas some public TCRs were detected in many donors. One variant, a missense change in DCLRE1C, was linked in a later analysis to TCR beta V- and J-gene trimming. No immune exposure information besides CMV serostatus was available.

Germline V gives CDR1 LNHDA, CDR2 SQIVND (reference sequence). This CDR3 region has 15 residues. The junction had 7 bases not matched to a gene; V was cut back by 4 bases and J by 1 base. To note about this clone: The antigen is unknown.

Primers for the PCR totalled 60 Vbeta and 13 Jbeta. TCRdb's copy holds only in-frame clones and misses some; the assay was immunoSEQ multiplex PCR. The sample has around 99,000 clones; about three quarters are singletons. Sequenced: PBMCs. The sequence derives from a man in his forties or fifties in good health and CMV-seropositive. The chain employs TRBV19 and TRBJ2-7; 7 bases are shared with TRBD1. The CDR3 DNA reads TGTGCCAGTAGTACCGGACAGGTTGGGTCCTACGAGCAGTACTTC. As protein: CASSTGQVGSYEQYF.